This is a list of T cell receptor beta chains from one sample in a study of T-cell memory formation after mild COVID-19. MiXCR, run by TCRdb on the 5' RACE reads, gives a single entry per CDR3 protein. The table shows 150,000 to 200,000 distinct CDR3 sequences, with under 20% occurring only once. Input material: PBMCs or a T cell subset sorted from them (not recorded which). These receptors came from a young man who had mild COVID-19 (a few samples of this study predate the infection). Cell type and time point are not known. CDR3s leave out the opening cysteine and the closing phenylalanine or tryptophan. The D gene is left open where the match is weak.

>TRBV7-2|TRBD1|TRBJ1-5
ASSLNRGEGNQPQH
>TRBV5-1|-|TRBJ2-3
ASSLAPGTSTDTQY
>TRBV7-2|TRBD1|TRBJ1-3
ASSPTGGGNTIY
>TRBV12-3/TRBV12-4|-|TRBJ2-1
ASSPRQMYTEQF
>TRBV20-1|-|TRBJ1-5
SAGKNQPQH
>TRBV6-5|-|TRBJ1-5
ASSPVRRPNQPQH
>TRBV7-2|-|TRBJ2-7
ASSVGLTYEQY
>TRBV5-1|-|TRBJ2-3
ASSLDSQGTQY
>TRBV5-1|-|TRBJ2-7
ASSRRGPEQY
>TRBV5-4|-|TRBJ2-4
ASSQDSLAKNIQY
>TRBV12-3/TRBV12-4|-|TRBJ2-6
ASSFLSSGANVLT
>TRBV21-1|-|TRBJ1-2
ASSEADGYT
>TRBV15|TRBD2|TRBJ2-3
ATSRGGGVSGVTDTQY
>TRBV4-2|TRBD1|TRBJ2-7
ASSQGPGQGQYEQY
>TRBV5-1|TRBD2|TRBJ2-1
ASSLDPSGDLNEQF
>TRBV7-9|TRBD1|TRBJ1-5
ASTRQGDNQPQH
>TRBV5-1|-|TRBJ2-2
ASSSGTTTGELF
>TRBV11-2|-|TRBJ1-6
ASSSPGFIQVLH
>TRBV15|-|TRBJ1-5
ATSRDWAGVYNQPQH
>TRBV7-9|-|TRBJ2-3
ASTAADTQY
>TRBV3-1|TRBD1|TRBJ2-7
ASSHTGTGFYEQY
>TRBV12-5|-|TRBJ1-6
ASGGRPRAPLH